A single sample is the source of the 2 T cell receptor beta chains below, sequenced in a study of beta chain features in type 1 diabetes. Expressed TCRB transcripts got sequenced, as all isolated RNA was reverse transcribed. The method was immunoSEQ multiplex PCR; TCRdb's version includes in-frame clones alone and lacks a portion of them. Here the sample spans more than 150,000 clones, 11% being singletons. The sequencing sample was made of central memory CD4+ T cells from blood. The receptors shown here come from a man between 18 and 29 years old in good health.

There are many counts of this clone. This rearrangement joins TRBV5-1 to TRBJ2-1; 7 nucleotides align to TRBD1. The CDR3 covers 17 residues. In germline, CDR1 is SGHRS, CDR2 YFSETQ. V shed 0 bases, J shed 1 base, and the junction held 7 bases outside the gene matches. CDR3: CASSLGSGTASYNEQFF. In nucleotides, the CDR3 is TGCGCCAGCAGCTTGGGATCGGGGACAGCGTCCTACAATGAGCAGTTCTTC.

This clone has a handful of counts. This chain uses TRBV30 with TRBJ1-6, with TRBD1 matching 7 bases. The J segment lost 13 bases and the V segment lost 3 bases, leaving 12 bases of the junction unmatched. Germline loops: CDR1 GTSNPN, CDR2 SVGIG (reference sequence). The CDR3 has 14 amino acids. The DNA for the CDR3 is TGTGCCTGGAGGGAGACAGGGCGTGCCCCCCCCCTCCACTTT. Its protein is CAWRETGRAPPLHF.